This T cell receptor (beta chain) emerged from a study of T cell clonality in common variable immunodeficiency (dated by TCRdb to the mid-2010s). The CDR3 measures 15 amino acids from cysteine to phenylalanine. The DNA shown is the part of the CDR3 that was read: 36 bases, in frame from base 1. Trimming accounts for 0 bases at V and 2 bases at J, while the number of junction bases matched to no gene is 3. CDR1 and CDR2 are drawn from the germline V gene: MNHNS, SASEGT. For sequencing, equivalent amounts of genomic DNA were input from CVID and control samples. For every sample, a 60 bp segment covering the rearranged TCRbeta CDR3 region was amplified and then sequenced. The immunoSEQ assay, a bias-corrected multiplex PCR combined with high-throughput sequencing, was used for TCRbeta amplification. Processing in the source paper ran as follows. Each unique nucleotide sequence was treated as a clone and annotated with V, D and J genes, copy number and frequency. Sequences were labeled productive if in frame, and non-productive if out of frame or containing stop codons. Clonality was calculated from Shannon's entropy as previously described. Mean CDR3 Kyte-Doolittle hydropathy was derived from the predicted amino acid sequences of productive clones. Using the R hclust function, scaled V gene usage was clustered hierarchically with Manhattan distance and complete linkage. Clone sharing by CDR3 amino acid sequence was assessed by resampling 12 repertoires per group over 100 rounds. The repertoires were searched for around 65 published EBV-specific and approximately 240 published CMV-specific TCRbeta sequences. Two CVID samples yielding fewer than 10,000 sequences were excluded from analysis, leaving approximately 40 CVID repertoires. Imported from immuneACCESS, the table was reduced by TCRdb to in-frame sequences with V and J called. These copies leave out some clones; in studies compared against another copy, an unresolved V gene accounts for under half, and the cause of the remainder is not known. V and J calls and clone size are as listed in that table; D and trimming were resolved from the DNA. For this sample, some 50,000 clones are listed, none of them singletons. The top ten hold about 1.7% of the sample.

Both CVID patients and healthy controls were predominantly of Caucasian heritage. Heparinized peripheral whole blood samples of roughly 5 to 9 ml were obtained from each donor. Genomic DNA from adults with common variable immune deficiency (CVID) and from healthy adult controls was the source for sequencing TCRbeta CDR3 repertoires. There were around 22 healthy adult volunteers in the control group (about 12 female and 10 male), ranging in age from about 23 to 70 years, with a mean age of roughly 35. Diluted blood was density-centrifuged over Hypaque 1077 or Ficoll-Paque to isolate peripheral blood mononuclear cells. Genomic DNA was obtained from unsorted mononuclear cells through either Qiagen column purification or a centrifugation-based method. Paper-wide results and their limitations: According to the authors, finding the cause of the higher clonality in CVID would require sequencing the repertoires of T cell subpopulations. Compared with healthy controls, CVID subjects showed increased TCRbeta clonality (t-test p = 0.018), a feature most characteristic of about a third of subjects. Although equal DNA input was used, an average of about 87,000 unique sequences per sample was obtained for controls, compared with approximately 31,000 for CVID samples. Healthy controls shared more TCRbeta clones with each other than CVID subjects shared among themselves (p < 0.0001). Fewer deletions and N-nucleotide insertions were reportedly observed in CVID TCRbeta sequences, and highly modified clones with 13 or more V deletions were reportedly absent from CVID TCRbeta sequences. Patient heterogeneity within the CVID cohort put limits on correlating repertoire features with clinical complications.

This clone was seen ten or more times. Its antigen is unknown. The read halts 3 residues ahead of the CDR3 end, with the missing end drawn from the germline J gene. This sequence was found in a person aged 18 to 70 in good health. The chain uses TRBV6-1 and TRBJ1-2, with 7 middle bases fitting TRBD1. Specimen: peripheral blood mononuclear cells. The CDR3 reads CASSEASGGNYGYTF. CDR3 DNA, as far as it was read: TGTGCCAGCAGTGAAGCTTCAGGGGGAAACTATGGC.